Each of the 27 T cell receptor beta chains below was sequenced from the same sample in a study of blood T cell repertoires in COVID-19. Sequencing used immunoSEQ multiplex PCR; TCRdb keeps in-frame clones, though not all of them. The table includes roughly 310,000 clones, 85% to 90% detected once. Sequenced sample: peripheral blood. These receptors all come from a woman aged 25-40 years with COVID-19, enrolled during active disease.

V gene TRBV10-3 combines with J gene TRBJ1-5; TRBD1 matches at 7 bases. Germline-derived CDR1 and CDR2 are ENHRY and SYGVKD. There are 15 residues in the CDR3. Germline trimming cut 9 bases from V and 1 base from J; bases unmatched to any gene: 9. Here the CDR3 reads CAIRQGLESNQPQHF. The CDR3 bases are TGTGCCATTAGACAGGGCTTAGAGAGCAATCAGCCCCAGCATTTT.

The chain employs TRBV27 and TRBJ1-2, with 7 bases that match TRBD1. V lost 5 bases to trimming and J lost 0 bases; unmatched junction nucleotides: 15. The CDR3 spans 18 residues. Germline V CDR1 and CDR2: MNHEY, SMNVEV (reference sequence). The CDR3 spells CASSPKFQRQGSNYGYTF. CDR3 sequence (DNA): TGTGCCAGCAGTCCCAAATTTCAGAGACAGGGCTCTAACTATGGCTACACCTTC.

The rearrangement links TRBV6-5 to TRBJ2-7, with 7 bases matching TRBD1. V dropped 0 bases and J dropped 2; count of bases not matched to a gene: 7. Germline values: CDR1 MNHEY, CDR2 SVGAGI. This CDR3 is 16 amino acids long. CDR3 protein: CASSYSAQGQTYEQYF. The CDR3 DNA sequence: TGTGCCAGCAGTTACTCGGCCCAGGGACAGACCTACGAGCAGTACTTC.

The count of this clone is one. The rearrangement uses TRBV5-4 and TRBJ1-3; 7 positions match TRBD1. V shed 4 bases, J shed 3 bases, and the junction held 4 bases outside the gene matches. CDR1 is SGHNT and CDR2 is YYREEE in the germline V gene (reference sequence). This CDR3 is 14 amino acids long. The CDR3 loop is CASSRTGSGNTIYF. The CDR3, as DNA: TGTGCCAGCAGCCGGACAGGCAGTGGAAACACCATATATTTT.

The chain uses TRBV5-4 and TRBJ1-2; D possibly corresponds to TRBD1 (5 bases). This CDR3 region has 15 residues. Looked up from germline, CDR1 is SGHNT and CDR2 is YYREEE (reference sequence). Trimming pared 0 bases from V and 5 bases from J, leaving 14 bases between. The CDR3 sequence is CASSLVDQGTYGYTF. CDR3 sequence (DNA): TGTGCCAGCAGCTTGGTTGATCAAGGGACTTATGGCTACACCTTC.

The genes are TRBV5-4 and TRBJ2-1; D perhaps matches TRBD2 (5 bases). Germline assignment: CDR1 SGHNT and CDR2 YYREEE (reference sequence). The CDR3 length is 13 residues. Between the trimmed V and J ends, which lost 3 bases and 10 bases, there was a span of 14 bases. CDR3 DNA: TGTGCCAGCAGCTCCCGTGGGAGCAGCGAGCAGTTCTTC. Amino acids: CASSSRGSSEQFF.

CDR3 sequence: CASSLRTGGYTF. CDR3 sequence (DNA): TGTGCCAGCAGCTTAAGGACAGGTGGCTACACCTTC. V is TRBV7-9 and J is TRBJ1-2; TRBD1 aligns across 7 bases. The germline V gene encodes CDR1 SEHNR and CDR2 FQNEAQ (reference sequence). This CDR3 comprises 12 residues. V shed 2 bases and J 7 bases; nucleotides not matched to a gene: 1.

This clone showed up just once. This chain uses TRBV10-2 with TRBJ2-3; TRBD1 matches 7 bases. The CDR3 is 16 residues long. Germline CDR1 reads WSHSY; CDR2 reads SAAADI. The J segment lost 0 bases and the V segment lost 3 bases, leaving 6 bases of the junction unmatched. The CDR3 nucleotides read TGCGCCAGCAGTGAACCTTGGGACAGTAGCACAGATACGCAGTATTTT. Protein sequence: CASSEPWDSSTDTQYF.

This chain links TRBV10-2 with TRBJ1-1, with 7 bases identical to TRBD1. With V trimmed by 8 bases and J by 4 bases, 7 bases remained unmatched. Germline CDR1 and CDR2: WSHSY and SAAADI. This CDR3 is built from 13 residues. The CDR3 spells CASQEGGFTEAFF. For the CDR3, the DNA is TGCGCCAGCCAGGAAGGGGGCTTCACTGAAGCTTTCTTT.

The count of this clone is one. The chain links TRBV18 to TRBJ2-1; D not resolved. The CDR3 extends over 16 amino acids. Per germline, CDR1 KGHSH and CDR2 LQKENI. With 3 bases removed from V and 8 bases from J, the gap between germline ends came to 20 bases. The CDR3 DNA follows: TGTGCCAGCTCACCCTTTGACTCCGGATATAAGGATGAGCAGTTCTTC. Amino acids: CASSPFDSGYKDEQFF.

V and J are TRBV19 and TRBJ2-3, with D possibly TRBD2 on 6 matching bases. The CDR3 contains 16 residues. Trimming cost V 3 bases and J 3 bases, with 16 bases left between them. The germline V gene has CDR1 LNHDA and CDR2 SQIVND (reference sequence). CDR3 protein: CASSMWEEKGTDTQYF. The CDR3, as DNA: TGTGCCAGTAGTATGTGGGAGGAAAAGGGTACAGATACGCAGTATTTT.

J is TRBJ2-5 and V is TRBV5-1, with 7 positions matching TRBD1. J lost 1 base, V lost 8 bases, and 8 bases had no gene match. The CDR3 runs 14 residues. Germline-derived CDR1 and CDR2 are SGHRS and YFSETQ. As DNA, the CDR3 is TGCGCCAGTCGTACTGGGACAGCCCAAGAGACCCAGTACTTC. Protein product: CASRTGTAQETQYF.

CDR3 nucleotide sequence: TGCGCCAGCAGCTTGGTGGCAGCGGAGACCCAGTACTTC. As protein: CASSLVAAETQYF. The V call is TRBV5-1, the J call TRBJ2-5; D unclear. V was shortened by 0 bases and J by 5 bases, with 8 bases between the two germline ends. The CDR3 is 13 amino acids. Germline CDR1 and CDR2: SGHRS and YFSETQ.

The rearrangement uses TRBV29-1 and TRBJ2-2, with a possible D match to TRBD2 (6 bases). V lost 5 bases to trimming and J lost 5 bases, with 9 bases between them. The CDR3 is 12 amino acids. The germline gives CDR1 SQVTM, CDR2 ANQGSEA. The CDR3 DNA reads TGCAGCGTTTTCCGGGGGACCGGGGAGCTGTTTTTT. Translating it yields CSVFRGTGELFF.

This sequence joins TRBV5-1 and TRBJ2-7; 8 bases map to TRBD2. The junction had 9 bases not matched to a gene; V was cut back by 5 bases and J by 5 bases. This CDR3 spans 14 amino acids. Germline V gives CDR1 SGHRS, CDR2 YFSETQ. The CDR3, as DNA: TGCGCCAGCAGGCCCAGCGGGAGCGCCCACGAGCAGTACTTC. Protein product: CASRPSGSAHEQYF. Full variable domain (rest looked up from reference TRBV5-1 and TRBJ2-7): KAGVTQTPRYLIKTRGQQVTLSCSPISGHRSVSWYQQTPGQGLQFLFEYFSETQRNKGNFPGRFSGRQFSNSRSEMNVSTLELGDSALYLCASRPSGSAHEQYFGPGTRLTVT.

This CDR3 is CAWGPGQGGNTEAFF. CDR3 DNA sequence: TGTGCCTGGGGACCGGGACAGGGGGGGAACACTGAAGCTTTCTTT. The chain employs TRBV30 and TRBJ1-1, with TRBD1 matching 11 bases. Germline V CDR1 and CDR2: GTSNPN, SVGIG (reference sequence). The ends lost 5 bases at V and 1 base at J; junction bases unmatched: 6. This CDR3 spans 15 amino acids.

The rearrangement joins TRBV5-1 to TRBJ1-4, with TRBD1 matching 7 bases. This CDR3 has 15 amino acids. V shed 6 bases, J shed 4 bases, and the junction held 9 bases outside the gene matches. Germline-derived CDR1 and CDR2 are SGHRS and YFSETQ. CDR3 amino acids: CASTPTGAVNEKLFF. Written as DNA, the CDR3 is TGCGCCAGCACCCCTACAGGGGCAGTTAATGAAAAACTGTTTTTT.

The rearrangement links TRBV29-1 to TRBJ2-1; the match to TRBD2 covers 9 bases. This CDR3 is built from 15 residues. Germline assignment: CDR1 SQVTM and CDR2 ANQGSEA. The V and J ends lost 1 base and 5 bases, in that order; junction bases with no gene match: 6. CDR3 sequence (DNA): TGCAGCGTTGAAGGGCTAGCGGGAATGAACAATGAGCAGTTCTTC. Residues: CSVEGLAGMNNEQFF.

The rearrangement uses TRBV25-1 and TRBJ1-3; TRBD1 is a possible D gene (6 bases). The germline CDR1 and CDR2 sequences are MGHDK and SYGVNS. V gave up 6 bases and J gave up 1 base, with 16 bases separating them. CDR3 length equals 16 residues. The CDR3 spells CASSRARGQSGNTIYF. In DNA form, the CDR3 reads TGTGCCAGCAGCCGGGCCCGTGGACAGTCTGGAAACACCATATATTTT.

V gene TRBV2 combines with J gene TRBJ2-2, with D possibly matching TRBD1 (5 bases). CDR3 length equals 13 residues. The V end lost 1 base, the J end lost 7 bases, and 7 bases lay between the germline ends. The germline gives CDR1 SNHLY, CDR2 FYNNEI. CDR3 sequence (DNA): TGTGCCAGCAGTGAAGAAGGGGTCGGGGAGCTGTTTTTT. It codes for CASSEEGVGELFF. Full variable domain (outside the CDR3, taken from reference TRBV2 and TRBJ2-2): EPEVTQTPSHQVTQMGQEVILRCVPISNHLYFYWYRQILGQKVEFLVSFYNNEISEKSEIFDDQFSVERPDGSNFTLKIRSTKLEDSAMYFCASSEEGVGELFFGEGSRLTVL.

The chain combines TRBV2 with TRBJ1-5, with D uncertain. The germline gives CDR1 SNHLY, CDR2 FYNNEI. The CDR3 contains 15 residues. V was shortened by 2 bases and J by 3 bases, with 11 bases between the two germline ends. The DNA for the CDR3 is TGTGCCAGCAGTGAATGGGCAGGCAACAATCAGCCCCAGCATTTT. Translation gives CASSEWAGNNQPQHF.

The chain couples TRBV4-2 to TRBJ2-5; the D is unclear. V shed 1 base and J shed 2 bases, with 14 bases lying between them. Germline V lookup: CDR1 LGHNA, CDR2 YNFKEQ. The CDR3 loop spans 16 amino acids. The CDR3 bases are TGTGCCAGCAGCCAAGCGTCGCTTCTCGGGCAAGAGACCCAGTACTTC. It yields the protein CASSQASLLGQETQYF.

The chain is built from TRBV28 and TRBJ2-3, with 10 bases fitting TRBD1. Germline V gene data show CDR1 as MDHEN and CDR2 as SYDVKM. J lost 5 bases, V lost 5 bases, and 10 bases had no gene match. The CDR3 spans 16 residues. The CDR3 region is CASSGGDRGQIDTQYF. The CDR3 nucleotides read TGTGCCAGCAGTGGGGGCGACAGGGGGCAGATAGATACGCAGTATTTT.

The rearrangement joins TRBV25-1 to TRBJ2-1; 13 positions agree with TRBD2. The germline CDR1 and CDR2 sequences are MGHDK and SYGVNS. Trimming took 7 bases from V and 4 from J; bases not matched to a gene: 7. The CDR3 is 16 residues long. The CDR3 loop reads CASNGLAGAGYNEQFF. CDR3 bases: TGTGCCAGCAACGGACTAGCGGGAGCGGGGTACAATGAGCAGTTCTTC. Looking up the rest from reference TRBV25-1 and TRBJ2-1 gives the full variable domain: EADIYQTPRYLVIGTGKKITLECSQTMGHDKMYWYQQDPGMELHLIHYSYGVNSTEKGDLSSESTVSRIRTEHFPLTLESARPSHTSQYLCASNGLAGAGYNEQFFGPGTRLTVL.

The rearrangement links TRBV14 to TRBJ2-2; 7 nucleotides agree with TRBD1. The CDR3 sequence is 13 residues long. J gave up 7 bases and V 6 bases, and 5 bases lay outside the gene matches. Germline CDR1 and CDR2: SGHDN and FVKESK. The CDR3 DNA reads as TGTGCCAGCAGACCGAGGGGGCGCGGGGAGCTGTTTTTT. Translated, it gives CASRPRGRGELFF.

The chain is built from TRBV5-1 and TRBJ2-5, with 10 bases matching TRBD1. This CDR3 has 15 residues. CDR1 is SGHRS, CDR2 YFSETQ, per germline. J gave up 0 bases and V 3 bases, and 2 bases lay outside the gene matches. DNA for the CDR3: TGCGCCAGCAGCTCCGGGACAGGGGACCAAGAGACCCAGTACTTC. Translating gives CASSSGTGDQETQYF.

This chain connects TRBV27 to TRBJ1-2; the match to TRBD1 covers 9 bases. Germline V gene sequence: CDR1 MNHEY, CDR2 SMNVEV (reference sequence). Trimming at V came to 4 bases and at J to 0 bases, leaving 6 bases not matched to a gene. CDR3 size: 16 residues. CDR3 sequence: CASSYTRDRANYGYTF. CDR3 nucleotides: TGTGCCAGCAGTTACACACGGGACAGGGCTAACTATGGCTACACCTTC.